This TCR beta chain appears in the sequencing data of a study of blood T cell repertoires in COVID-19. Study-wide background: Sites in the United States, Italy and Spain provided acute and convalescent COVID-19 samples.

Repertoires were generated with immunoSEQ multiplex PCR, while TCRdb's copy carries only in-frame clones and drops some. The sample lists 150,000 to 200,000 clones; around four fifths were seen once. This clone was observed a few times. The cohort comprised adults aged 18 to 89 years residing in approximately 25 US areas. Cohort allocation depended upon clinical history that participants reported. CDR3 length equals 15 residues. Trimming took 6 bases from V and 0 from J, leaving 13 bases between them. Germline CDR1 reads LGHDT; CDR2 reads YNNKEL (reference sequence). The chain employs TRBV3-1 (or the pseudogene TRBV3-2) and TRBJ2-3; a weak D match, TRBD1 (6 bases). This clonotype was obtained from a woman aged 55 to 70 who had recovered from COVID-19. The source material was PBMCs or T cells enriched from blood (not recorded which). CDR3 loop: CASSPSGHSTDTQYF. Here the CDR3 DNA reads TGTGCCAGCAGTCCTTCGGGACACAGCACAGATACGCAGTATTTT.